This T cell receptor (beta chain) emerged from a study of T cell clones after liver transplantation (dated by TCRdb to between 2017 and 2020). Looking at the study overall: The samples were obtained from ITN030ST, a randomized trial that attempted immunosuppression withdrawal within 2 years after liver transplantation. Three of the eight recipients were HCV-positive; the others were transplanted for non-autoimmune, non-viral indications. Blood samples were collected pre-transplant, pre-randomization before withdrawal, and post-randomization after either full withdrawal or failed withdrawal. Donor-reactive T cell clones were identified by TCRbeta sequencing following a pre-transplant mixed lymphocyte reaction and were subsequently tracked in post-transplant blood. The subjects received no induction therapy and were kept on standard immunosuppression until randomization at 12-24 months post-transplant. Tolerance was defined as complete immunosuppression withdrawal for at least one year with no rise in liver enzymes beyond twice the upper limit of normal. Of the 8 liver transplant recipients making up the studied cohort, 3 were classified as tolerant and 5 as non-tolerant. As an antigen-independent comparator for donor-reactive sequences, third party-reactive TCRbeta sequences were also identified from pre-transplant MLRs. Study-wide findings and limitations: When repertoire turnover was taken into account, detection of donor-reactive sequences was significantly reduced in 7 of 8 subjects for CD4 and in 8 of 8 subjects for CD8. Because no allograft tissue specimens were available, donor-reactive T cells may have migrated into the graft instead of being deleted. Low numbers of available donor cells limited the measurable donor-reactive repertoire in two subjects. Donor-reactive sequences decreased more than third party-reactive sequences, which suggests partial antigen-specific deletion that was not related to withdrawal success. The conclusions were preliminary, being limited by small, heterogeneous patient numbers and by non-standardized post-transplant time points. A significant post-transplant decrease in circulating donor-reactive CD4 TCRbeta sequences was observed in most of the 8 subjects, irrespective of tolerance or HCV status.

Using immunoSEQ, frozen genomic DNA was subjected to high-throughput TCRbeta CDR3 sequencing, a process that included PCR amplification, mapping, bias correction and internal controls. In the paper's pipeline: Productive rearrangements were kept, and unique TCRbeta sequences were defined by CDR3 nucleotide sequence plus V and J gene. Donor-reactive sequences required at least 5-fold expansion in CFSE-low cells versus unstimulated pre-transplant cells and at least 0.01% frequency. Per-subject minimum frequency thresholds, based on the lowest-template unstimulated sample, ensured at least 90% detection power. Jensen-Shannon divergence between the top 1000 TCRbeta sequences post- versus pre-transplant served as the measure of repertoire turnover. Two-sided Fisher's exact tests were used to test for changes in how often donor-reactive sequences were detected. TCRdb holds this immuneACCESS table with in-frame rearrangements only. Some clones are missing; in checked studies, unresolved V genes explain under half, and the rest has no known cause. V and J calls and clone size are those listed in that table; D and trimming were worked out from the DNA. This sample gives more than 95,000 clones in total; about nine tenths of them show up just once. The ten largest clones take up 0.8% to 0.9% of the sample.

The germline V gene encodes CDR1 ENHRY and CDR2 SYGVKD. V ends up 4 bases short and J 5 bases short, with an unmatched junction base count of 8. The cysteine opens and the phenylalanine closes a CDR3 of 15 amino acids. Of the read, only the CDR3 DNA is kept; its 45 bases are in frame from base 1. Unstimulated PBMCs, after thawing, were stained for CD3, CD4 and CD8 and then FACS-sorted into CD3+CD4+ and CD3+CD8+ populations. All 8 studied subjects were randomized to immunosuppression withdrawal. Genomic DNA was isolated with the Qiagen DNeasy Blood and Tissue Kit. To note about this clone: Its antigen is currently not known. No per-base quality is available; no much larger clone lies one base away.

This clonotype was sampled from a human patient who received a liver transplant. Some T cells may be donor cells from the graft after a transplant. This sample comprised CD4+ T cells from blood, obtained 12 months after liver transplant. Recombination linked TRBV10-3 to TRBJ2-5, with TRBD1 matching 9 junction bases. The DNA sequence reads TGTGCCATCAGTGCAAATACAGGGGGCGGCGAGACCCAGTACTTC. Translated, it gives CAISANTGGGETQYF.